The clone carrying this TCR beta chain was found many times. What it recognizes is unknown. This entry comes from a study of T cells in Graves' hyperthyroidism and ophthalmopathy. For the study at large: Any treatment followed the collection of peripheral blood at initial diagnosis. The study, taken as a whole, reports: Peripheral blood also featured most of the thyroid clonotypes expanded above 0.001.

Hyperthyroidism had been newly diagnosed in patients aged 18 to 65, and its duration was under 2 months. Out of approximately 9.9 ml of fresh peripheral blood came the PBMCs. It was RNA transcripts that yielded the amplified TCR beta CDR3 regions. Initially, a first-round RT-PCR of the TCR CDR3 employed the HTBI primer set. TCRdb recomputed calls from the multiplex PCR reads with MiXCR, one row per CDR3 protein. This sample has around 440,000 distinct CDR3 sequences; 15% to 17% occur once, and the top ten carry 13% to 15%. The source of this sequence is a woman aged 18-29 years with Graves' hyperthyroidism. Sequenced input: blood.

In DNA form, the CDR3 reads TGCAGTGCCCGGACAGGGCTCGCCTACGAGCAGTACTTC. Its protein is CSARTGLAYEQYF. V is TRBV20-1 and J is TRBJ2-7, with 8 bases that match TRBD1. The V and J ends lost 6 bases and 2 bases, in that order; junction bases with no gene match: 6. Germline V CDR1 and CDR2: DFQATT, SNEGSKA (reference sequence). CDR3 length: 13 residues.